The 8 T cell receptor beta chains in this list originate from one sample, sequenced in a study of blood T cell repertoires in COVID-19. Profiled with immunoSEQ multiplex PCR; TCRdb holds only in-frame clones, not every one. The sample lists 200,000 or so clones, around four fifths seen once, with 6% to 8% in the top ten. The sample was peripheral blood. All receptors derive from a human donor with acute or convalescent COVID-19. The donor label of this sample is uncertain.

This clone was counted a few times. The CDR3 DNA reads as TGCGCCAGCCATGTTGGGGCCGCGAGCACAGATACGCAGTATTTT. Its protein is CASHVGAASTDTQYF. The chain employs TRBV5-1 and TRBJ2-3, with D possibly matching TRBD1 (5 bases). Trimming left V 7 bases short and J 0 bases short, with 15 bases between. The germline gives CDR1 SGHRS, CDR2 YFSETQ. The CDR3 runs 15 residues.

The J gene is TRBJ2-3, the V gene TRBV2, with TRBD2 matching over 11 bases. The CDR3 spans 15 residues. Germline-derived CDR1 and CDR2 are SNHLY and FYNNEI. J gave up 5 bases and V 6 bases, and 7 bases lay outside the gene matches. The CDR3 is CASRLLAGDGDTQYF. Here the CDR3 DNA reads TGTGCCAGCAGGTTACTAGCGGGAGACGGAGATACGCAGTATTTT.

This clone was seen a single time. The chain uses TRBV30 and TRBJ1-1; D is unclear. V lost 6 bases to trimming and J lost 0 bases, with 8 bases between them. CDR1 GTSNPN and CDR2 SVGIG come from the germline V gene (reference sequence). The CDR3 contains 12 residues. The CDR3 region has the DNA TGTGCCTGCGTTCCTATGAACACTGAAGCTTTCTTT. As protein: CACVPMNTEAFF.

This clone was detected only once. V gene TRBV29-1 combines with J gene TRBJ1-5; weak D call: TRBD1 (6 bases). V gave up 6 bases and J gave up 6 bases, with 12 bases separating them. CDR1 and CDR2 (germline): SQVTM, ANQGSEA. This CDR3 comprises 12 residues. The CDR3 sequence is CSVIQGSQPQHF. DNA of the CDR3: TGCAGCGTGATACAGGGTTCTCAGCCCCAGCATTTT.

The rearrangement links TRBV6-5 to TRBJ2-7; D unresolved. Germline values: CDR1 MNHEY, CDR2 SVGAGI. This CDR3 spans 13 amino acids. V gave up 6 bases and J gave up 4 bases, with 13 bases separating them. Here the CDR3 DNA reads TGTGCCAGCAGATCACCCGGTGGTTACGAGCAGTACTTC. It is translated as CASRSPGGYEQYF.

This chain connects TRBV7-2 to TRBJ1-2; D is possibly TRBD1 (6 bases). V was pared by 5 bases and J by 0 bases, with 19 bases between. The CDR3 has 17 residues. Germline CDR1 reads SGHTA; CDR2 reads FQGNSA. The CDR3 sequence is CASSLSTDRRANYGYTF. The CDR3 DNA reads TGTGCCAGCAGCCTATCTACCGACAGGCGGGCTAACTATGGCTACACCTTC.

V and J are TRBV28 and TRBJ1-1, with D hard to call. The germline CDR1 and CDR2 sequences are MDHEN and SYDVKM. Between the trimmed V and J ends, which lost 2 bases and 1 base, there was a span of 8 bases. The CDR3 sequence is 14 residues long. The CDR3 reads CASSLPGENTEAFF. DNA of the CDR3: TGTGCCAGCAGTTTACCGGGAGAGAACACTGAAGCTTTCTTT.

This rearrangement joins TRBV6-5 to TRBJ2-7; a weak D match, TRBD1 (6 bases). Trimming pared 0 bases from V and 4 bases from J, leaving 10 bases between. Germline loops: CDR1 MNHEY, CDR2 SVGAGI. This CDR3 comprises 14 residues. The CDR3 sequence is CASSYSRRGYEQYF. The CDR3 coding sequence is TGTGCCAGCAGTTACTCTCGCAGGGGATACGAGCAGTACTTC.